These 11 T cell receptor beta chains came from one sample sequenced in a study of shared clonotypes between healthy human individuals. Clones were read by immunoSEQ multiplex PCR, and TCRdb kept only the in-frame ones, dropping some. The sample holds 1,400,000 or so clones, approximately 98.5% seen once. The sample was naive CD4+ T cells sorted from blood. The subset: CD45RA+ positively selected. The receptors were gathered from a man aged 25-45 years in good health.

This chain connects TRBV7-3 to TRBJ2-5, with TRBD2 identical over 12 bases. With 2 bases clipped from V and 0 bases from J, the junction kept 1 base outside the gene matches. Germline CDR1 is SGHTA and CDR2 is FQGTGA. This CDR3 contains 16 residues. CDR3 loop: CASSLGLAGYQETQYF. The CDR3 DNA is TGTGCCAGCAGCTTAGGACTAGCGGGGTACCAAGAGACCCAGTACTTC.

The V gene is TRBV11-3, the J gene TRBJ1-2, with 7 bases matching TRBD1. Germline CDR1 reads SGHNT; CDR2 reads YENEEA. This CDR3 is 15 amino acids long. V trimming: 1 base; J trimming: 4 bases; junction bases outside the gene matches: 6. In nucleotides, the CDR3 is TGTGCCAGCAGCTTAGTAGGCAGGGGGAGCTATGGCTACACCTTC. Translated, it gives CASSLVGRGSYGYTF.

The CDR3 sequence is CASTEWGHYEQYF. CDR3 nucleotide sequence: TGTGCCAGCACCGAATGGGGCCACTACGAGCAGTACTTC. The genes are TRBV6-1 and TRBJ2-7; TRBD1 is a possible D gene (5 bases). The CDR3 has 13 amino acids. Germline values: CDR1 MNHNS, CDR2 SASEGT. V gave up 7 bases and J gave up 3 bases, with 13 bases separating them.

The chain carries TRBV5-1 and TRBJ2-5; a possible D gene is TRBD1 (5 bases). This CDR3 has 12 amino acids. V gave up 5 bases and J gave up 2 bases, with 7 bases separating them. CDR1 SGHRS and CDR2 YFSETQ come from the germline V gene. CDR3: CASRQVQETQYF. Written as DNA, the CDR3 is TGCGCCAGCAGACAGGTGCAAGAGACCCAGTACTTC.

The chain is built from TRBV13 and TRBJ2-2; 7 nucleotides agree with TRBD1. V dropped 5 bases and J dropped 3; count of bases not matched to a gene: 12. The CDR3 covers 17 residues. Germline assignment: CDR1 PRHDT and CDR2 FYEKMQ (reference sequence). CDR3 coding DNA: TGTGCCAGCAGCGGCCAGACAGGGTTTCTGGACACCGGGGAGCTGTTTTTT. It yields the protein CASSGQTGFLDTGELFF.

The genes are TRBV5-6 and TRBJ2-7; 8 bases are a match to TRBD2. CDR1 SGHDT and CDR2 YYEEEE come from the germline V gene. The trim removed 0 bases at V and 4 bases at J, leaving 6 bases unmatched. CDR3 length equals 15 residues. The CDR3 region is CASSLGQRELYEQYF. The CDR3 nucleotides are TGTGCCAGCAGCTTGGGGCAGCGGGAGCTTTACGAGCAGTACTTC.

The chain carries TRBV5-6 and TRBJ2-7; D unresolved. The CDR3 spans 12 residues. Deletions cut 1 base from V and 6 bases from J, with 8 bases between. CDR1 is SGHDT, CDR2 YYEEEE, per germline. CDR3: CASSLWAGEQYF. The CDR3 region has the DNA TGTGCCAGCAGCTTGTGGGCCGGCGAGCAGTACTTC.

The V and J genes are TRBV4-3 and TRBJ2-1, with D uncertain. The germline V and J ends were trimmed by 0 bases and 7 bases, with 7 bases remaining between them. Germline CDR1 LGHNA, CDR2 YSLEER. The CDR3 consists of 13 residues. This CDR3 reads CASSQERWNEQFF. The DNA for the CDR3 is TGCGCCAGCAGCCAAGAGAGATGGAATGAGCAGTTCTTC.

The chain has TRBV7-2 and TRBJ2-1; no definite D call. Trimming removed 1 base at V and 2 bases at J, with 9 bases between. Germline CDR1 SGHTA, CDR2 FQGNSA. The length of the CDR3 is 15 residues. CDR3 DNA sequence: TGTGCCAGCAGCTTAGAAGGTAGCCCCTACAATGAGCAGTTCTTC. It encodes CASSLEGSPYNEQFF.

For the CDR3, the DNA is TGTGCCAGCAGCTTGGTTCCGGGACTAGCGAGTGAGCAGTTCTTC. It codes for CASSLVPGLASEQFF. This chain connects TRBV5-6 to TRBJ2-1; 10 nucleotides align to TRBD2. V trimming: 0 bases; J trimming: 9 bases; junction bases outside the gene matches: 6. The CDR3 sequence is 15 residues long. Per the germline V gene, CDR1 is SGHDT and CDR2 is YYEEEE.

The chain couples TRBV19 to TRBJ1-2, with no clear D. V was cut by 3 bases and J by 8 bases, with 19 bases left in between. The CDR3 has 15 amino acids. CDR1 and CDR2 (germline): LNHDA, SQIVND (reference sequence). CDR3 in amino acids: CASSIDVRLLGGYTF. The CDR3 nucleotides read TGTGCCAGTAGTATCGATGTCAGGCTCCTAGGCGGCTACACCTTC.